The next 29 T cell receptor beta chains were all read from a single sample in a study of Ad26.COV2.S vaccination and SARS-CoV-2 variants. Sequencing used immunoSEQ multiplex PCR; TCRdb keeps in-frame clones, though not all of them. This table holds some 270,000 clones, around 88% found once. Treatment noted: some 20 received Ad26.COV2.S at low or high dose, single or two shots; about 5 received placebo; per-sample allocation not given. Vaccine and placebo recipients were sampled on day 63 after the first injection. The material was peripheral blood, obtained in a trial of Ad26.COV2.S vaccine versus placebo. The receptors shown here come from a person aged 18-65 years who received the Ad26.COV2.S COVID-19 vaccine or a placebo.

This chain uses TRBV10-3 with TRBJ1-2; 9 positions agree with TRBD1. V shed 5 bases and J 2 bases; nucleotides not matched to a gene: 9. This CDR3 region has 16 residues. Germline loops: CDR1 ENHRY, CDR2 SYGVKD. Here the CDR3 DNA reads TGTGCCATCAGTTGGACGGGACAGGGAGAAAACTATGGCTACACCTTC. Translation gives CAISWTGQGENYGYTF.

In its sample, this clone is medium-sized. V is TRBV7-6 and J is TRBJ1-2, with D possibly matching TRBD1 (5 bases). Germline CDR1 reads SGHVS; CDR2 reads FNYEAQ. Trimming pared 4 bases from V and 4 bases from J, leaving 16 bases between. The CDR3 is made up of 15 amino acids. CDR3 sequence (DNA): TGTGCCAGCAGCTCCTCCCCCGGGGACGGCTATGGCTACACCTTC. Amino acid sequence: CASSSSPGDGYGYTF.

CDR3 sequence (DNA): TGTGCCAGCAGGCCAACCGGGGGAGGGCAAGATACGCAGTATTTT. Amino acids: CASRPTGGGQDTQYF. The chain links TRBV5-4 to TRBJ2-3; 7 bases map to TRBD2. V trimming: 5 bases; J trimming: 5 bases; junction bases outside the gene matches: 11. Germline V lookup: CDR1 SGHNT, CDR2 YYREEE (reference sequence). This CDR3 is built from 15 residues.

The chain is built from TRBV19 and TRBJ1-5, with D possibly TRBD1 on 6 matching bases. CDR3 length: 15 residues. Trimming took 4 bases from V and 3 from J, leaving 13 bases between them. Germline CDR1 LNHDA, CDR2 SQIVND (reference sequence). The CDR3 spells CASSKTPGDNQPQHF. The CDR3 nucleotides read TGTGCCAGTAGTAAAACCCCAGGGGACAATCAGCCCCAGCATTTT.

This rearrangement joins TRBV6-5 to TRBJ1-2; tentatively, D is TRBD1 (5 bases). Germline CDR1 MNHEY, CDR2 SVGAGI. The germline V and J ends were trimmed by 2 bases and 0 bases, with 13 bases remaining between them. The CDR3 sequence is 16 residues long. The CDR3 sequence is CASSYGARESNYGYTF. In DNA form, the CDR3 reads TGTGCCAGCAGTTACGGGGCCCGAGAGTCTAACTATGGCTACACCTTC.

The chain combines TRBV9 with TRBJ1-1; D unclear. V was pared by 0 bases and J by 4 bases, with 13 bases between. Germline lookup yields CDR1 SGDLS and CDR2 YYNGEE. The CDR3 runs 15 residues. The DNA of the CDR3 is TGTGCCAGCAGCGTAGATCTAGGGTGGGGCACTGAAGCTTTCTTT. This sequence encodes CASSVDLGWGTEAFF.

V is TRBV3-1 (or the pseudogene TRBV3-2) and J is TRBJ2-5; 12 bases align to TRBD2. This CDR3 is 17 amino acids long. The germline CDR1 and CDR2 sequences are LGHDT and YNNKEL (reference sequence). Trimming at V came to 1 base and at J to 6 bases, leaving 9 bases not matched to a gene. Written as DNA, the CDR3 is TGTGCCAGCAGCCAAGGGCTAGCGGGGGGGCCGGGTAAGACCCAGTACTTC. Protein product: CASSQGLAGGPGKTQYF.

The chain employs TRBV6-2 or TRBV6-3 and TRBJ2-1, with 7 bases identical to TRBD1. The V gene end was trimmed by 2 bases and the J gene end by 0 bases; junction bases not matched to a gene: 10. The CDR3 contains 18 residues. Germline CDR1 reads MNHEY; CDR2 reads SVGEGT. CDR3 in amino acids: CASSYDGEGARSYNEQFF. The CDR3 coding sequence is TGTGCCAGCAGTTACGATGGTGAGGGGGCCCGCTCCTACAATGAGCAGTTCTTC.

The chain recombines TRBV29-1 with TRBJ1-1; D ambiguous. The CDR3 sequence is 10 residues long. Germline CDR1 reads SQVTM; CDR2 reads ANQGSEA. The V end was cut by 6 bases, the J end by 9 bases, with 11 bases between. The CDR3 sequence is CSVLEHKAFF. In DNA form, the CDR3 reads TGCAGCGTCCTCGAACACAAAGCTTTCTTT.

The chain uses TRBV19 and TRBJ2-1; no firm D call. CDR1 is LNHDA, CDR2 SQIVND, per germline (reference sequence). The CDR3 sequence is 17 residues long. Trimming removed 2 bases from V and 3 bases from J, with 17 bases in between. CDR3: CASSIIASKRFYNEQFF. The CDR3, as DNA: TGTGCCAGTAGTATAATCGCGTCTAAAAGGTTCTACAATGAGCAGTTCTTC.

The rearrangement links TRBV6-2 or TRBV6-3 to TRBJ1-5; a weak D match, TRBD1 (5 bases). The germline V gene has CDR1 MNHEY and CDR2 SVGEGT. This CDR3 region has 14 residues. The V end was cut by 0 bases, the J end by 6 bases, with 9 bases between. The CDR3 nucleotides read TGTGCCAGCAGTTACTCCGGGGGAGCTCAGCCCCAGCATTTT. As protein: CASSYSGGAQPQHF.

The rearrangement links TRBV6-5 to TRBJ2-5; 11 bases line up with TRBD2. The V gene's germline CDR1 is MNHEY and CDR2 SVGAGI. This CDR3 spans 16 amino acids. J lost 4 bases, V lost 0 bases, and 4 bases had no gene match. The CDR3 is CASSYSYGTSGETQYF. CDR3 sequence (DNA): TGTGCCAGCAGTTACTCGTATGGGACTAGCGGAGAGACCCAGTACTTC.

CDR3: CASSVDNYEQFF. The CDR3 bases are TGTGCCAGCAGCGTAGATAACTATGAGCAGTTCTTC. The chain recombines TRBV9 with TRBJ2-1; D unclear. The CDR3 has 12 residues. Germline V gene lookup returns CDR1 SGDLS and CDR2 YYNGEE. Trimming stripped 0 bases from V and 8 bases from J, with 6 bases between.

J is TRBJ1-2 and V is TRBV2; perhaps TRBD1 as D (6 bases). Germline CDR1 and CDR2: SNHLY and FYNNEI. V shed 5 bases and J shed 7 bases, with 17 bases lying between them. This CDR3 has 14 residues. CDR3 loop: CASSPEALGGGYTF. As DNA, the CDR3 is TGTGCCAGCAGTCCGGAGGCCCTAGGGGGTGGCTACACCTTC.

The chain is built from TRBV5-1 and TRBJ2-3, with D perhaps matching TRBD1 (6 bases). There are 15 residues in the CDR3. The V gene lost 0 bases and the J gene lost 2 bases, with 10 bases spanning the gap. From germline, CDR1 is SGHRS and CDR2 YFSETQ. CDR3 in DNA: TGCGCCAGCAGCTTGGCAACAGGGCCCACAGATACGCAGTATTTT. Its translation is CASSLATGPTDTQYF.

The chain employs TRBV19 and TRBJ2-1, with a tentative D call TRBD1 (6 bases). The CDR3 spans 15 residues. The ends were cut back, 4 bases at V and 8 bases at J, with 18 bases in the middle. Germline CDR1 is LNHDA and CDR2 is SQIVND (reference sequence). CDR3 nucleotides: TGTGCCAGTAGTACCCCCGAGCCACAGGGTCATGAGCAGTTCTTC. This translates into CASSTPEPQGHEQFF.

The J gene is TRBJ1-1, the V gene TRBV6-5; no reliable D call. V was cut by 11 bases and J by 1 base, with 20 bases left in between. Germline values: CDR1 MNHEY, CDR2 SVGAGI. The CDR3 extends over 15 amino acids. The chain's CDR3 is CAAARTARTNTEAFF. The CDR3 DNA follows: TGTGCCGCGGCCCGCACGGCCAGAACGAACACTGAAGCTTTCTTT.

The chain is built from TRBV10-3 and TRBJ2-3, with TRBD2 identical over 14 bases. Germline trimming cut 2 bases from V and 5 bases from J; bases unmatched to any gene: 9. The CDR3 has 18 residues. In germline, CDR1 is ENHRY, CDR2 SYGVKD. For the CDR3, the DNA is TGTGCCATCAGTGAGCCAAAGGGACTAGCGGGAGCCAGAGATACGCAGTATTTT. Translating gives CAISEPKGLAGARDTQYF.

This clone was detected only a few times. The chain carries TRBV6-1 and TRBJ1-4; D is possibly TRBD1 (6 bases). The CDR3 is 15 amino acids. Germline values: CDR1 MNHNS, CDR2 SASEGT. V gave up 0 bases and J gave up 7 bases, with 12 bases separating them. The CDR3 nucleotides are TGTGCCAGCAGTGAAGCTGGGGGGGCCGTTGAAAAACTGTTTTTT. Translated, it gives CASSEAGGAVEKLFF.

This clone was recorded only once. V and J are TRBV10-1 and TRBJ1-3; 7 bases align to TRBD1. With V trimmed by 4 bases and J by 0 bases, 3 bases remained unmatched. The CDR3 has 15 amino acids. Germline-derived CDR1 and CDR2 are WNHNN and SYGVQD (reference sequence). In DNA form, the CDR3 reads TGCGCCAGCAGTGCGAGGACAGGCTCTGGAAACACCATATATTTT. This codes for CASSARTGSGNTIYF.

J is TRBJ2-5 and V is TRBV6-2 or TRBV6-3, with a weak D call TRBD1 (5 bases). V dropped 3 bases and J dropped 5 bases, with 13 bases sitting between them. From germline, CDR1 is MNHEY and CDR2 SVGEGT. This CDR3 contains 14 residues. Here the CDR3 DNA reads TGTGCCAGCAGTTATGATAGGGGCAGGGAGACCCAGTACTTC. Translating it yields CASSYDRGRETQYF.

V and J are TRBV2 and TRBJ2-1; 13 nucleotides match TRBD2. Germline V gives CDR1 SNHLY, CDR2 FYNNEI. V was clipped by 6 bases and J by 7 bases; unmatched bases: 6. This CDR3 is built from 15 residues. CDR3 loop: CASRKLAGGPNEQFF. The CDR3 nucleotides read TGTGCCAGCAGGAAACTAGCGGGAGGGCCGAATGAGCAGTTCTTC.

The chain joins TRBV5-1 to TRBJ1-1, with 10 bases fitting TRBD1. The CDR3 runs 16 residues. Trimming took 3 bases from V and 0 from J; bases not matched to a gene: 5. Per the germline V gene, CDR1 is SGHRS and CDR2 is YFSETQ. For the CDR3, the DNA is TGCGCCAGCAGCTACGGACAGGGGGGATTGAACACTGAAGCTTTCTTT. Protein sequence: CASSYGQGGLNTEAFF.

This clone was recorded once. This CDR3 reads CASSRGQGRSYEQYF. The CDR3 nucleotides are TGTGCCAGCAGCCGAGGACAGGGGAGATCCTACGAGCAGTACTTC. This chain uses TRBV14 with TRBJ2-7; 9 bases match TRBD1. CDR1 is SGHDN, CDR2 FVKESK, per germline. The length of the CDR3 is 15 residues. V gave up 4 bases and J gave up 1 base; unmatched junction bases: 5. Full variable domain (rest looked up from reference TRBV14 and TRBJ2-7): EAGVTQFPSHSVIEKGQTVTLRCDPISGHDNLYWYRRVMGKEIKFLLHFVKESKQDESGMPNNRFLAERTGGTYSTLKVQPAELEDSGVYFCASSRGQGRSYEQYFGPGTRLTVT.

This clone showed up just once. The chain carries TRBV7-2 and TRBJ1-2, with TRBD1 matching over 10 bases. The J segment lost 7 bases and the V segment lost 1 base, leaving 9 bases of the junction unmatched. The CDR3 has 16 amino acids. The germline V gene has CDR1 SGHTA and CDR2 FQGNSA. CDR3 sequence (DNA): TGTGCCAGCAGCTTAGTTTTCGGGACAGGGGTTGGTGGCTACACCTTC. It is translated as CASSLVFGTGVGGYTF.

The gene calls are TRBV11-3 and TRBJ2-5, with 15 bases aligning to TRBD2. This CDR3 spans 17 amino acids. The ends lost 5 bases at V and 3 bases at J; junction bases unmatched: 7. Germline CDR1 is SGHNT and CDR2 is YENEEA. The CDR3 sequence: CASSTTGTSGGKETQYF. The CDR3 DNA reads TGTGCCAGCAGCACGACCGGGACTAGCGGGGGGAAAGAGACCCAGTACTTC. The complete variable domain, with remaining parts taken from reference TRBV11-3 and TRBJ2-5, reads EAGVVQSPRYKIIEKKQPVAFWCNPISGHNTLYWYLQNLGQGPELLIRYENEEAVDDSQLPKDRFSAERLKGVDSTLKIQPAELGDSAVYLCASSTTGTSGGKETQYFGPGTRLLVL.

This clone was seen once. The rearrangement links TRBV5-1 to TRBJ2-6; either TRBD1 or TRBD2 may supply D (5 bases each). The V gene lost 7 bases and the J gene lost 0 bases, with 11 bases spanning the gap. Germline V CDR1 and CDR2: SGHRS, YFSETQ. CDR3 length: 15 residues. CDR3 protein: CASERDGSGANVLTF. The DNA of the CDR3 is TGCGCCAGCGAACGGGACGGCTCTGGGGCCAACGTCCTGACTTTC.

The genes are TRBV6-2 or TRBV6-3 and TRBJ2-3; 12 bases align to TRBD1. Germline CDR1 reads MNHEY; CDR2 reads SVGEGT. The trim removed 2 bases at V and 4 bases at J, leaving 7 bases unmatched. The CDR3 is 17 amino acids. CDR3 sequence: CASSYTRGQGAADTQYF. CDR3 bases: TGTGCCAGCAGTTACACACGGGGACAGGGGGCCGCAGATACGCAGTATTTT.

This clone was picked up many times. CDR3 loop: CASRRTGAAPSNQPQHF. In DNA form, the CDR3 reads TGTGCCAGCAGACGCACAGGGGCCGCCCCTAGCAATCAGCCCCAGCATTTT. This chain connects TRBV27 to TRBJ1-5; 7 positions agree with TRBD1. Losses at the gene ends were 6 bases for V and 0 bases for J; bases not matched to a gene: 11. The CDR3 loop spans 17 amino acids. The V gene's germline CDR1 is MNHEY and CDR2 SMNVEV (reference sequence).